The 20 T cell receptor beta chains reported below all come from one sample, sequenced in a study of shared T cell receptors in the human thymus. Sequencing was performed with immunoSEQ multiplex PCR; in TCRdb, only in-frame clones are kept and a portion is missing. Of roughly 550,000 clones listed, more than 75% were seen once; the top ten hold more than 0.01%. These records were also assigned to another study, of human thymus T cells.

The sample was thymocytes. These receptors were taken from a boy younger than two with a congenital heart defect.

The V and J genes are TRBV30 and TRBJ2-7; 8 bases agree with TRBD2. Per germline, CDR1 GTSNPN and CDR2 SVGIG (reference sequence). The length of the CDR3 is 15 residues. Trimming cost V 2 bases and J 1 base; bases outside gene matches: 7. In nucleotides, the CDR3 is TGTGCCTGGAGTTCTGTAGCGGGAAGGTCCTACGAGCAGTACTTC. Translating it yields CAWSSVAGRSYEQYF. Looking up the rest from reference TRBV30 and TRBJ2-7 gives the full variable domain: SQTIHQWPATLVQPVGSPLSLECTVEGTSNPNLYWYRQAAGRGLQLLFYSVGIGQISSEVPQNLSASRPQDRQFILSSKKLLLSDSGFYLCAWSSVAGRSYEQYFGPGTRLTVT.

The CDR3 region is CASSLSGLAGRSDTQYF. The CDR3 nucleotides read TGTGCCAGCAGTCTCTCGGGACTAGCGGGAAGGTCCGATACGCAGTATTTT. The chain is built from TRBV28 and TRBJ2-3; the match to TRBD2 covers 13 bases. Germline-derived CDR1 and CDR2 are MDHEN and SYDVKM. The CDR3 sequence is 17 residues long. With 5 bases clipped from V and 6 bases from J, the junction kept 11 bases outside the gene matches.

The chain couples TRBV4-1 to TRBJ2-7; the D gene is possibly TRBD2 (6 bases). The CDR3 consists of 17 residues. Germline V gene lookup returns CDR1 MGHRA and CDR2 YSYEKL. V lost 0 bases and J lost 1, with 16 bases in between. CDR3: CASSQDLFSSVSYEQYF. The CDR3 region has the DNA TGCGCCAGCAGCCAAGATCTTTTCTCTAGCGTATCCTACGAGCAGTACTTC.

This clone has only a few counts. The chain carries TRBV4-1 and TRBJ1-2; 9 nucleotides align to TRBD1. CDR1 is MGHRA, CDR2 YSYEKL, per germline. The junction had 1 base not matched to a gene; V was cut back by 4 bases and J by 4 bases. This CDR3 region has 13 residues. The CDR3 loop reads CASSRDRAYGYTF. CDR3 sequence (DNA): TGCGCCAGCAGCCGGGACAGGGCCTATGGCTACACCTTC.

This clone was seen a handful of times. The rearrangement links TRBV7-2 to TRBJ2-7; TRBD1 aligns across 8 bases. V gave up 5 bases and J gave up 2 bases; unmatched junction bases: 5. In germline, CDR1 is SGHTA, CDR2 FQGNSA. The CDR3 totals 14 residues. Written as DNA, the CDR3 is TGTGCCAGCAGCAACGGACAGGGAGCCTACGAGCAGTACTTC. Protein product: CASSNGQGAYEQYF.

This clone was observed a handful of times. The rearrangement uses TRBV7-2 and TRBJ1-4; tentatively, D is TRBD1 (6 bases). The CDR3 length is 16 residues. The germline V and J ends were trimmed by 2 bases and 3 bases, with 13 bases remaining between them. Germline CDR1 and CDR2: SGHTA and FQGNSA. In DNA, the CDR3 is TGTGCCAGCAGCTTAACGGACAGAGATCCTAATGAAAAACTGTTTTTT. Translating it yields CASSLTDRDPNEKLFF.

CDR3 residues: CASSWQSGADTQYF. The CDR3 region has the DNA TGTGCCAGCAGCTGGCAATCGGGGGCAGATACGCAGTATTTT. The chain carries TRBV11-3 and TRBJ2-3, with D perhaps matching TRBD2 (6 bases). Trimming left V 4 bases short and J 4 bases short, with 12 bases between. This CDR3 has 14 amino acids. CDR1 and CDR2 (germline): SGHNT, YENEEA.

In this sample, this clone turned up once. V and J are TRBV10-3 and TRBJ2-1; 12 bases match TRBD2. CDR1 is ENHRY, CDR2 SYGVKD, per germline. This CDR3 region has 20 residues. Losses at the gene ends were 0 bases for V and 1 base for J; bases not matched to a gene: 10. The CDR3 loop reads CAISESETSGRKWSYNEQFF. The CDR3 DNA reads as TGTGCCATCAGTGAGTCAGAGACTAGCGGGAGAAAGTGGTCCTACAATGAGCAGTTCTTC.

J is TRBJ2-7 and V is TRBV4-2, with 8 bases aligning to TRBD2. This CDR3 has 17 residues. Germline V CDR1 and CDR2: LGHNA, YNFKEQ. Trimming removed 0 bases from V and 1 base from J; junction bases left unmatched: 8. The CDR3, as DNA: TGTGCCAGCAGCCAAGATTTGTCCGGGAGGGCTTCCTACGAGCAGTACTTC. Encoded protein: CASSQDLSGRASYEQYF.

This sequence joins TRBV19 and TRBJ1-2; tentatively, D is TRBD1 (5 bases). Per germline, CDR1 LNHDA and CDR2 SQIVND (reference sequence). V lost 4 bases, J lost 6 bases, and 9 bases lay in between. The CDR3 consists of 12 residues. The CDR3: CASSSRVHGYTF. For the CDR3, the DNA is TGTGCCAGTAGTAGCAGGGTTCATGGCTACACCTTC.

The chain links TRBV7-2 to TRBJ2-1; 9 bases are a match to TRBD2. There are 13 residues in the CDR3. Losses at the gene ends were 3 bases for V and 6 bases for J; bases not matched to a gene: 0. Germline V gene lookup returns CDR1 SGHTA and CDR2 FQGNSA. CDR3 in amino acids: CASSFSGSNEQFF. CDR3 in DNA: TGTGCCAGCAGCTTTAGCGGGAGCAATGAGCAGTTCTTC.

This chain joins TRBV30 and TRBJ2-5, with TRBD1 matching over 9 bases. The CDR3 is made up of 15 amino acids. Germline V gives CDR1 GTSNPN, CDR2 SVGIG (reference sequence). V was clipped by 4 bases and J by 1 base; unmatched bases: 7. CDR3 nucleotides: TGTGCCTGGACCATATTGGACAGGGGCCAAGAGACCCAGTACTTC. As protein: CAWTILDRGQETQYF.

This clone was counted only a few times. The V call is TRBV6-5, the J call TRBJ2-5, with a possible D match to TRBD2 (6 bases). Trimming cost V 0 bases and J 2 bases, with 10 bases left between them. The CDR3 sequence is 15 residues long. CDR1 MNHEY and CDR2 SVGAGI come from the germline V gene. The CDR3 protein is CASSYSWRVQETQYF. The CDR3 nucleotides read TGTGCCAGCAGTTACTCATGGAGGGTTCAAGAGACCCAGTACTTC.

The chain couples TRBV11-2 to TRBJ2-7; TRBD1 might be the D (6 bases). Germline CDR1 reads SGHAT; CDR2 reads FQNNGV. The germline V and J ends were trimmed by 2 bases and 5 bases, with 16 bases remaining between them. The length of the CDR3 is 15 residues. CDR3 in DNA: TGTGCCAGCAGCTTAAAAGTCAGGGGTCCCCACGAGCAGTACTTC. It is translated as CASSLKVRGPHEQYF.

The chain is built from TRBV10-3 and TRBJ2-7; 7 bases map to TRBD1. The CDR3 extends over 12 amino acids. The germline V gene has CDR1 ENHRY and CDR2 SYGVKD. Losses at the gene ends were 8 bases for V and 6 bases for J; bases not matched to a gene: 7. CDR3 loop: CAILDRAGEQYF. In nucleotides, the CDR3 is TGTGCCATCTTAGACAGGGCGGGCGAGCAGTACTTC.

This clone came up a few times. The chain carries TRBV10-3 and TRBJ2-1; tentative D call: TRBD2 (6 bases). The CDR3 spans 16 residues. Trimming took off 3 bases at V and 0 bases at J, with 12 bases between the two ends. Germline values: CDR1 ENHRY, CDR2 SYGVKD. The CDR3 loop is CAISDPNGSSYNEQFF. CDR3 nucleotide sequence: TGTGCCATCAGTGACCCTAACGGGAGCTCCTACAATGAGCAGTTCTTC.

CDR3 coding DNA: TGCAGTGCCATTTCCCACGAGCAGTACTTC. Protein: CSAISHEQYF. This chain links TRBV20-1 with TRBJ2-7; D uncertain. The germline V gene encodes CDR1 DFQATT and CDR2 SNEGSKA (reference sequence). Trimming left V 6 bases short and J 5 bases short, with 8 bases between. The CDR3 runs 10 residues.

The chain has TRBV5-1 and TRBJ2-1; TRBD2 aligns across 9 bases. The germline V gene has CDR1 SGHRS and CDR2 YFSETQ. V dropped 1 base and J dropped 6; count of bases not matched to a gene: 5. This CDR3 has 15 amino acids. DNA of the CDR3: TGCGCCAGCAGCTTGTTAGCGGGAGCTCGCAATGAGCAGTTCTTC. Residues: CASSLLAGARNEQFF.

This chain joins TRBV6-5 and TRBJ1-1; a possible D gene is TRBD1 (6 bases). Germline V gene lookup returns CDR1 MNHEY and CDR2 SVGAGI. CDR3 size: 13 residues. Between the trimmed V and J ends, which lost 1 base and 3 bases, there was a span of 6 bases. CDR3 loop: CASSYYRDTEAFF. For the CDR3, the DNA is TGTGCCAGCAGTTACTACAGGGACACTGAAGCTTTCTTT.

This clone was seen only a few times. This chain uses TRBV4-3 with TRBJ2-1; the match to TRBD2 covers 9 bases. V was pared by 3 bases and J by 3 bases, with 6 bases of the junction left unmatched. The length of the CDR3 is 16 residues. Germline V lookup: CDR1 LGHNA, CDR2 YSLEER. CDR3: CASSQEGLAYYNEQFF. The CDR3 bases are TGCGCCAGCAGCCAGGAAGGACTAGCGTACTACAATGAGCAGTTCTTC.